Listed below are T cell receptor beta chains from one sample, sequenced in a study of T cell responses to AZD1222 COVID-19 vaccine. Here immunoSEQ multiplex PCR was the method, and the copy in TCRdb shows in-frame clones only, minus some. The table includes 70,000 to 90,000 clones, around nine tenths detected once. The specimen comprised peripheral blood, sampled on day 0 of AZD1222 vaccination. Every receptor here comes from an adult in good health. CDR3s include the opening cysteine and the closing phenylalanine or tryptophan. The order of the fields is J gene, clone size, D gene, V gene, CDR3 DNA, CDR3 protein. The D gene is left open where the match is weak. Clone size is given for some rows only: seen once, a few or many times, or a class if the clone is expanded.

>TRBJ1-1|NA|NA|TRBV7-2
TGTGCCAGCAGCTTAGTTCGGGGCGCGACTGAAGCTTTCTTT
CASSLVRGATEAFF
>TRBJ2-3|NA|TRBD2|TRBV3-1/TRBV3-2
TGTGCCAGCAGCCAAGCGGGAGGGGCAGATACGCAGTATTTT
CASSQAGGADTQYF
>TRBJ1-6|once|NA|TRBV6-1
TGTGCCAGCAGTGACAGGTATAATTCACCCCTCCACTTT
CASSDRYNSPLHF
>TRBJ1-3|few|NA|TRBV5-1
TGCGCCAGCAGCTCGGACAGCGGAAACACCATATATTTT
CASSSDSGNTIYF
>TRBJ1-5|NA|NA|TRBV28
TGTGCCAGCAGCCGACAGGCGAATCAGCCCCAGCATTTT
CASSRQANQPQHF
>TRBJ2-2|NA|NA|TRBV3-1/TRBV3-2
TGTGCCAGCCTCGGGACCGGGGAGCTGTTTTTT
CASLGTGELFF
>TRBJ1-2|NA|TRBD1|TRBV28
TGTGCCAGCAGACGGGACAGGGATGGCTACACCTTC
CASRRDRDGYTF
>TRBJ2-3|NA|NA|TRBV27
TGTGCCAGCGGCGTGACAGGTACGCGAGGTTATGCAGATACGCAGTATTTT
CASGVTGTRGYADTQYF
>TRBJ2-1|once|NA|TRBV2
TGTGCCAGCAGTGAACGATTGTACAATGAGCAGTTCTTC
CASSERLYNEQFF
>TRBJ1-6|NA|NA|TRBV6-5
TGTGCCACCCGGGGGGGTTCCTATAATTCACCCCTCCACTTT
CATRGGSYNSPLHF
>TRBJ2-1|NA|NA|TRBV9
TGTGCCAGCAGCGTAGCCGGGGGTAGAAACAATGAGCAGTTCTTC
CASSVAGGRNNEQFF
>TRBJ1-1|NA|NA|TRBV11-1
TGTGCCAGCAGCTTGCAGGGGAGTTCTAACACTGAAGCTTTCTTT
CASSLQGSSNTEAFF
>TRBJ2-7|NA|TRBD2|TRBV6-1
TGTGCCAGCAGTGAAGTAGCGGGAGGGTCCAACGAGCAGTACTTC
CASSEVAGGSNEQYF
>TRBJ2-7|NA|TRBD2|TRBV9
TGTGCCAGCAGCGTCTCGGCTAGCGGGACGAACTACGAGCAGTACTTC
CASSVSASGTNYEQYF
>TRBJ1-1|NA|NA|TRBV12-3/TRBV12-4
TGTGCCAGCAGTTTAGACGGGAACACTGAAGCTTTCTTT
CASSLDGNTEAFF
>TRBJ1-5|NA|NA|TRBV18
TGTGCCAGCTCACCAGGAGGAGGCGGACATAATCAGCCCCAGCATTTT
CASSPGGGGHNQPQHF
>TRBJ1-3|NA|NA|TRBV6-6
TGTGCCAGCAGTCCGAATCCGGGGAACACCATATATTTT
CASSPNPGNTIYF
>TRBJ2-2|NA|TRBD2|TRBV7-9
TGTGCCAGCAGCCCCTCTTTAGCGGGCACCGGGGAGCTGTTTTTT
CASSPSLAGTGELFF
>TRBJ1-2|NA|NA|TRBV14
TGTGCCAGCAGCCAAGGGTGGGGGCCCGGGGACTATGGCTACACCTTC
CASSQGWGPGDYGYTF
>TRBJ2-1|once|TRBD2|TRBV7-3
TGTGCCAGCAGCTTAACAGCGGGAGGGTACAATGAGCAGTTCTTC
CASSLTAGGYNEQFF
>TRBJ2-5|NA|TRBD1|TRBV18
TGTGCCAGCTCACCAGACAGGGCGTGGGAGACCCAGTACTTC
CASSPDRAWETQYF
>TRBJ2-3|once|NA|TRBV3-1/TRBV3-2
TGTGCCAGCAGCCAAGGCCAGATCACAGATACGCAGTATTTT
CASSQGQITDTQYF
>TRBJ1-1|NA|TRBD1|TRBV3-1/TRBV3-2
TGTGCCAGCAGCCACAGGGGGCTATCGAACACTGAAGCTTTCTTT
CASSHRGLSNTEAFF
>TRBJ2-1|NA|NA|TRBV7-2
TGTGCCAGCAGCTTAGTATTGAATTTTGAGCAGTTCTTC
CASSLVLNFEQFF
>TRBJ1-2|NA|NA|TRBV5-4
TGTGCCAGCAGCCCTAACAAACGAAATGGCTACACCTTC
CASSPNKRNGYTF
>TRBJ2-1|NA|TRBD2|TRBV9
TGTGCCAGCAGCCCCTTGGGGGGAGCGGGAAACAATGAGCAGTTCTTC
CASSPLGGAGNNEQFF
>TRBJ2-7|NA|TRBD2|TRBV2
TGTGCCAGCAGTGAATTCAGACTAGCGGGGGGGCGTGGGGAGCAGTACTTC
CASSEFRLAGGRGEQYF
>TRBJ2-7|NA|NA|TRBV5-4
TGTGCCAGCAGCTTGTCCTGGTCCGCGGGATACGAGCAGTACTTC
CASSLSWSAGYEQYF
>TRBJ2-3|few|TRBD2|TRBV7-3
TGTGCCAGCAGCTTAAAGGCCCTAGCGGGGGGGTACAGTTCCTACACAGATACGCAGTATTTT
CASSLKALAGGYSSYTDTQYF
>TRBJ2-3|NA|TRBD2|TRBV11-1
TGTGCCAGCAGCATCTCCCGACTAGCGGGAGCGGGGACGCAGTATTTT
CASSISRLAGAGTQYF
>TRBJ1-2|NA|NA|TRBV3-1/TRBV3-2
TGTGCCAGCAGCCCCGGACACGCCTATGGCTACACCTTC
CASSPGHAYGYTF
>TRBJ1-5|once|NA|TRBV7-9
TGTGCCAGCAGTAGCTCCGGGACACCCGGCCAGCCCCAGCATTTT
CASSSSGTPGQPQHF
>TRBJ1-1|NA|TRBD1|TRBV19
TGTGCCAGTAGTGCCCCGCGCCGGGGACAGGCTTTGAACACTGAAGCTTTCTTT
CASSAPRRGQALNTEAFF
>TRBJ1-2|NA|TRBD1|TRBV7-8
TGTGCCAGCAGCCCGACTTGGTTGGGACAGCTCTATGGCTACACCTTC
CASSPTWLGQLYGYTF
>TRBJ1-2|NA|NA|TRBV28
TGTGCCAGCACCATGGGGGGTATCTATGGCTACACCTTC
CASTMGGIYGYTF
>TRBJ2-7|NA|NA|TRBV12-3/TRBV12-4
TGTGCCAGCAGTTTATGGCTCACCGAGCAGTACTTC
CASSLWLTEQYF
>TRBJ1-4|NA|NA|TRBV29-1
TGCAGCGTTGGACTTGCAACTAATGAAAAACTGTTTTTT
CSVGLATNEKLFF